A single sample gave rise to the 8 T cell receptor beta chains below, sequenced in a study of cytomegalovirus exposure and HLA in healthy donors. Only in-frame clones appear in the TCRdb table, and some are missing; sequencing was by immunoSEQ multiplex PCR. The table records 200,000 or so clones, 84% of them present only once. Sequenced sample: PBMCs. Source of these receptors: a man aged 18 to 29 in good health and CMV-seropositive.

The CDR3 loop is CASSTGLASYEQYF. The CDR3, as DNA: TGTGCCAGCAGCACCGGACTAGCCTCCTACGAGCAGTACTTC. The chain links TRBV7-9 to TRBJ2-7; 8 bases match TRBD2. Per germline, CDR1 SEHNR and CDR2 FQNEAQ (reference sequence). The CDR3 spans 14 residues. J was trimmed by 0 bases and V by 5 bases; bases with no gene match: 3.

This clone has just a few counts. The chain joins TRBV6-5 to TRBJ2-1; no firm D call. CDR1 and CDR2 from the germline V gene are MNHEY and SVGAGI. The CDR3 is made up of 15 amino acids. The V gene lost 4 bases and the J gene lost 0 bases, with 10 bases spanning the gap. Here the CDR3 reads CASSSISSSYNEQFF. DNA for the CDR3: TGTGCCAGCAGTTCCATTTCGAGCTCCTACAATGAGCAGTTCTTC.

CDR3 region: CASSRFKGEDYGYTF. The DNA of the CDR3 is TGCGCCAGCAGCCGATTCAAAGGGGAAGACTATGGCTACACCTTC. This rearrangement joins TRBV5-1 to TRBJ1-2; tentatively, D is TRBD1 (5 bases). V was cut by 4 bases and J by 3 bases, with 16 bases left in between. The CDR3 is 15 amino acids. Germline V gene sequence: CDR1 SGHRS, CDR2 YFSETQ.

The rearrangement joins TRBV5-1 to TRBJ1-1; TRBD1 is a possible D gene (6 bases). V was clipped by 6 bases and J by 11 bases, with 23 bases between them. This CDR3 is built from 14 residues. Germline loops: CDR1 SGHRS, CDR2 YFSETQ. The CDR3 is CASNPGGGEGRAFF. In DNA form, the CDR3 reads TGCGCCAGCAACCCGGGGGGCGGCGAAGGACGGGCTTTCTTT.

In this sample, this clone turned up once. As DNA, the CDR3 is TGTGCCGTCATGCTCTACCGGGACAGGGTCAATACGCAGTATTTT. Translating it yields CAVMLYRDRVNTQYF. The chain joins TRBV21-1 to TRBJ2-3; the table calls TRBD1, which could not be checked here. TRBV21-1 is designated a pseudogene. The length of the CDR3 is 15 residues.

CDR3 amino acids: CASSSLSSGQGGYTF. CDR3 DNA sequence: TGTGCCAGCAGTTCACTTAGTTCCGGGCAGGGCGGCTACACCTTC. This sequence joins TRBV6-5 and TRBJ1-2; D might be TRBD1 (5 bases). CDR1 and CDR2 (germline): MNHEY, SVGAGI. The CDR3 spans 15 residues. V lost 4 bases and J lost 8, with 20 bases in between.

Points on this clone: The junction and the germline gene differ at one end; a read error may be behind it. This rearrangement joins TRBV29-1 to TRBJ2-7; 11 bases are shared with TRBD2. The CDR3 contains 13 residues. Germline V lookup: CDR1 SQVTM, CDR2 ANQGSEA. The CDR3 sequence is CSVAGTSGSKIIF. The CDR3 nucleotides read TGCAGCGTGGCCGGGACTAGCGGAAGTAAAATCATTTTC.

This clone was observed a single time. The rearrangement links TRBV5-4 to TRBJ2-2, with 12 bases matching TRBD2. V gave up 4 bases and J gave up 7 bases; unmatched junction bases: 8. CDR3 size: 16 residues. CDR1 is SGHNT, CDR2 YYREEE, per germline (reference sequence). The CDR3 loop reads CASSPPLAGGNGELFF. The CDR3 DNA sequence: TGTGCCAGCAGCCCCCCGCTAGCGGGAGGGAACGGGGAGCTGTTTTTT.